Presented here are 26 T cell receptor beta chains from one specimen sequenced in a study of human T cells and chemical hapten exposure. One entry per CDR3 protein, called by TCRdb with MiXCR from the RACE reads. Of around 70,000 distinct CDR3 sequences listed, 5.5% to 7.5% were seen once; the top ten hold 3.4%. Time point denoted: healthy volunteer bleed at 6 weeks. Unfractionated whole blood was the source from which total RNA was extracted. Sequencing used whole blood. These receptors were obtained from a female donor in good health. Some clones in this sample may be carry-over from other donors' samples.

This clonotype was counted many times. This chain connects TRBV20-1 to TRBJ1-6; weak D call: TRBD1 (5 bases). From germline, CDR1 is DFQATT and CDR2 SNEGSKA (reference sequence). This CDR3 is built from 16 residues. V lost 7 bases and J 0 bases, leaving 16 bases between the germline ends. The CDR3 DNA follows: TGCAGTGTACCGGGGCCCCCCAGCTCCTATAATTCACCCCTCCACTTT. This sequence encodes CSVPGPPSSYNSPLHF.

V is TRBV6-1 and J is TRBJ2-1; D is uncertain. The CDR3 sequence is 12 residues long. The V end lost 7 bases, the J end lost 4 bases, and 8 bases lay between the germline ends. Germline V gene data show CDR1 as MNHNS and CDR2 as SASEGT. CDR3 bases: TGTGCCAGCATTTCCACTTACAATGAGCAGTTCTTC. The encoded protein is CASISTYNEQFF.

This clonotype was counted many times. V gene TRBV7-8 combines with J gene TRBJ2-1; the match to TRBD2 covers 8 bases. There are 14 residues in the CDR3. The ends lost 8 bases at V and 4 bases at J; junction bases unmatched: 7. Germline values: CDR1 SGHVS, CDR2 FQNEAQ. CDR3 coding DNA: TGTGCCAGCTGGGCGGGAGGACCTTACAATGAGCAGTTCTTC. Translation gives CASWAGGPYNEQFF.

There are many counts of this clonotype. The V gene is TRBV28, the J gene TRBJ2-3; D is possibly TRBD2 (5 bases). With 4 bases removed from V and 4 bases from J, the gap between germline ends came to 15 bases. This CDR3 contains 15 residues. Germline CDR1 is MDHEN and CDR2 is SYDVKM. For the CDR3, the DNA is TGTGCCAGCAGTTCACGGGGTAAACCGGCAGATACGCAGTATTTT. Its translation is CASSSRGKPADTQYF.

This clonotype has a count of ten or more. This sequence joins TRBV28 and TRBJ2-7; 7 bases map to TRBD1. Trimming cost V 6 bases and J 2 bases; bases outside gene matches: 4. The CDR3 consists of 13 residues. Germline CDR1 reads MDHEN; CDR2 reads SYDVKM. The CDR3 region has the DNA TGTGCCAGCAGCGAAGGGGGCGCCTACGAGCAGTACTTC. This encodes CASSEGGAYEQYF.

This clonotype was seen repeatedly, ten times or more. The rearrangement uses TRBV7-2 and TRBJ2-3, with D possibly called TRBD1 or TRBD2 (5 bases each). Trimming cost V 2 bases and J 6 bases, with 9 bases left between them. The CDR3 covers 13 residues. Germline loops: CDR1 SGHTA, CDR2 FQGNSA. The CDR3 protein is CASSLNEGDTQYF. The CDR3 DNA is TGTGCCAGCAGCTTAAATGAGGGGGATACGCAGTATTTT.

This clonotype came up a few times. The V gene is TRBV28, the J gene TRBJ2-7, with 7 bases that match TRBD1. Trimming removed 5 bases from V and 5 bases from J; junction bases left unmatched: 12. This CDR3 spans 15 amino acids. Germline V gives CDR1 MDHEN, CDR2 SYDVKM. The DNA for the CDR3 is TGTGCCAGCAGTATCCGGGACAGCGCTTGGAACGAGCAGTACTTC. As protein: CASSIRDSAWNEQYF. Together with reference TRBV28 and TRBJ2-7, the CDR3 gives the full variable domain: DVKVTQSSRYLVKRTGEKVFLECVQDMDHENMFWYRQDPGLGLRLIYFSYDVKMKEKGDIPEGYSVSREKKERFSLILESASTNQTSMYLCASSIRDSAWNEQYFGPGTRLTVT.

The sample holds many counts of this clonotype. V is TRBV7-2 and J is TRBJ1-2, with 7 bases matching TRBD1. CDR1 is SGHTA and CDR2 is FQGNSA in the germline V gene. The CDR3 spans 17 residues. V shed 5 bases and J 2 bases; nucleotides not matched to a gene: 14. CDR3 in amino acids: CASSPRTGGYLNYGYTF. For the CDR3, the DNA is TGTGCCAGCAGCCCCAGGACAGGCGGGTATCTGAACTATGGCTACACCTTC.

This clonotype was counted many times. J is TRBJ2-1 and V is TRBV7-2, with TRBD2 as a possible D gene (5 bases). This CDR3 spans 15 amino acids. Trimming took off 1 base at V and 1 base at J, with 8 bases between the two ends. Germline V gene data show CDR1 as SGHTA and CDR2 as FQGNSA. CDR3 coding DNA: TGTGCCAGCAGCTTAGTCGGGGATTCCTACAATGAGCAGTTCTTC. It encodes CASSLVGDSYNEQFF.

This clonotype was seen only a few times. V and J are TRBV28 and TRBJ2-7; D remains ambiguous. The CDR3 runs 14 residues. V lost 3 bases and J 3 bases, leaving 12 bases between the germline ends. Germline values: CDR1 MDHEN, CDR2 SYDVKM. The chain's CDR3 is CASSFYSVVYEQYF. Here the CDR3 DNA reads TGTGCCAGCAGTTTCTACAGCGTGGTCTACGAGCAGTACTTC. The full variable domain, in which reference TRBV28 and TRBJ2-7 provide the parts outside the CDR3, is DVKVTQSSRYLVKRTGEKVFLECVQDMDHENMFWYRQDPGLGLRLIYFSYDVKMKEKGDIPEGYSVSREKKERFSLILESASTNQTSMYLCASSFYSVVYEQYFGPGTRLTVT.

This clonotype was picked up many times. CDR3 sequence: CASSYAETGGANYGYTF. The CDR3 DNA is TGTGCCAGCAGTTACGCGGAGACAGGGGGCGCTAACTATGGCTACACCTTC. This chain uses TRBV6-6 with TRBJ1-2; 10 bases are shared with TRBD1. CDR1 MNHNY and CDR2 SVGAGI come from the germline V gene (reference sequence). This CDR3 has 17 residues. V shed 2 bases, J shed 0 bases, and the junction held 6 bases outside the gene matches.

In its sample, this clonotype was seen a few times. V gene TRBV7-8 combines with J gene TRBJ2-3; no clear D gene. The CDR3 sequence is 12 residues long. Germline CDR1 SGHVS, CDR2 FQNEAQ. V gave up 3 bases and J gave up 5 bases, with 6 bases separating them. The CDR3 nucleotides read TGTGCCAGCAGCTTCGGCGGAGATACGCAGTATTTT. Its translation: CASSFGGDTQYF.

This clonotype was counted once. This sequence joins TRBV20-1 and TRBJ2-1, with D tentatively TRBD1 or TRBD2 (5 bases each). Germline V lookup: CDR1 DFQATT, CDR2 SNEGSKA (reference sequence). Trimming removed 4 bases at V and 4 bases at J, with 17 bases between. The CDR3 spans 15 residues. This CDR3 reads CSANGARNMYNEQFF. In DNA form, the CDR3 reads TGCAGTGCTAACGGGGCAAGAAACATGTACAATGAGCAGTTCTTC.

This clonotype has more than one count but fewer than ten. V and J are TRBV15 and TRBJ2-3; 7 bases are shared with TRBD1. CDR3 length equals 16 residues. V lost 0 bases to trimming and J lost 1 base; unmatched junction nucleotides: 4. Germline-derived CDR1 and CDR2 are LNHNV and YYDKDF (reference sequence). The CDR3 is CATSRDRQGGTDTQYF. CDR3 DNA sequence: TGTGCCACCAGCAGAGATCGGCAGGGGGGCACAGATACGCAGTATTTT.

To note about this clonotype: A much larger clone sits a single nucleotide away, making a read error possible. The rearrangement links TRBV6-5 to TRBJ2-7, with D perhaps matching TRBD1 or TRBD2 (5 bases each). The CDR3 has 15 residues. Per germline, CDR1 MNHEY and CDR2 SVGAGI. CDR3 coding DNA: TGTGCCTGCAGTTACTCGGGGCAGGGCTCCTACGAGCAGTACTTC. It encodes CACSYSGQGSYEQYF.

This clonotype has a count of ten or more. The chain is built from TRBV29-1 and TRBJ2-5, with D tentatively TRBD1 (6 bases). Per germline, CDR1 SQVTM and CDR2 ANQGSEA. This CDR3 is built from 12 residues. The germline V and J ends were trimmed by 7 bases and 5 bases, with 14 bases remaining between them. In DNA, the CDR3 is TGCAGCGGTGACTGGGGGCGGGAGACCCAGTACTTC. It specifies CSGDWGRETQYF.

This clonotype occurred many times. The chain couples TRBV3-1 to TRBJ1-1; D is unresolved. V lost 1 base and J lost 0, with 6 bases in between. The V gene's germline CDR1 is LGHDT and CDR2 YNNKEL (reference sequence). This CDR3 is built from 14 residues. CDR3 residues: CASSQGTVNTEAFF. The CDR3 region has the DNA TGTGCCAGCAGCCAAGGAACAGTGAACACTGAAGCTTTCTTT.

This clonotype was counted a few times. The J gene is TRBJ2-3, the V gene TRBV27, with 9 bases lining up with TRBD2. CDR3 length: 16 amino acids. Germline V gives CDR1 MNHEY, CDR2 SMNVEV (reference sequence). With 5 bases clipped from V and 2 bases from J, the junction kept 8 bases outside the gene matches. CDR3 sequence reads: CASSEYLAGPTDTQYF. CDR3 DNA sequence: TGTGCCAGCAGTGAGTACCTAGCGGGACCCACAGATACGCAGTATTTT.

This chain links TRBV3-1 with TRBJ2-2, with D tentatively TRBD1 or TRBD2 (5 bases each). The length of the CDR3 is 16 residues. V was clipped by 3 bases and J by 1 base, with 12 bases between them. CDR1 is LGHDT and CDR2 is YNNKEL in the germline V gene (reference sequence). CDR3 in amino acids: CASSQEGTLNTGELFF. The CDR3 DNA reads TGTGCCAGCAGCCAGGAAGGGACGTTGAACACCGGGGAGCTGTTTTTT.

The genes are TRBV5-1 and TRBJ1-1; no clear D gene. Looked up from germline, CDR1 is SGHRS and CDR2 is YFSETQ. Trimming took off 0 bases at V and 2 bases at J, with 8 bases between the two ends. CDR3 size: 14 residues. The CDR3 coding sequence is TGCGCCAGCAGCTTGGAGGCCAGCAACACTGAAGCTTTCTTT. Amino acid sequence: CASSLEASNTEAFF.

A word on this clonotype: It may be a read error: a sequence one base away is much more abundant. V and J are TRBV4-2 and TRBJ2-3, with D hard to call. This CDR3 spans 14 amino acids. V lost 0 bases and J 11 bases, leaving 15 bases between the germline ends. Germline assignment: CDR1 LGHNA and CDR2 YNFKEQ. The CDR3 DNA follows: TGTGCCAGCAGCCAAGAAATCGGCGTGGCGAGGCAGTATTTT. Its protein is CASSQEIGVARQYF.

This clonotype was observed at least ten times. The gene calls are TRBV6-5 and TRBJ1-1; unclear D gene. V dropped 6 bases and J dropped 0 bases, with 8 bases sitting between them. Germline V CDR1 and CDR2: MNHEY, SVGAGI. CDR3 length: 13 amino acids. In DNA, the CDR3 is TGTGCCAGCAGGCCCACTCTGAACACTGAAGCTTTCTTT. Its protein product is CASRPTLNTEAFF.

The V call is TRBV4-2, the J call TRBJ1-5; no reliable D call. Trimming left V 0 bases short and J 7 bases short, with 10 bases between. The germline V gene encodes CDR1 LGHNA and CDR2 YNFKEQ. This CDR3 has 14 amino acids. This CDR3 is CASSQDLIAQPQHF. CDR3 nucleotide sequence: TGTGCCAGCAGCCAAGATCTCATCGCCCAGCCCCAGCATTTT.

The V and J genes are TRBV7-9 and TRBJ2-7; 10 bases map to TRBD1. The V and J ends lost 0 bases and 5 bases, in that order; junction bases with no gene match: 7. From germline, CDR1 is SEHNR and CDR2 FQNEAQ (reference sequence). The CDR3 consists of 16 residues. CDR3 amino acids: CASSLAQMGQGNEQYF. Written as DNA, the CDR3 is TGTGCCAGCAGCTTAGCCCAAATGGGACAGGGGAACGAGCAGTACTTC.

This clonotype was counted at least ten times. This chain uses TRBV6-1 with TRBJ2-1; 16 nucleotides align to TRBD2. Per the germline V gene, CDR1 is MNHNS and CDR2 is SASEGT. This CDR3 is 16 amino acids long. J gave up 10 bases and V 5 bases, and 8 bases lay outside the gene matches. This chain's CDR3 is CASSHSGTSGRAEQFF. CDR3 nucleotide sequence: TGTGCCAGCAGTCATTCCGGGACTAGCGGGAGGGCGGAGCAGTTCTTC.

This clonotype was seen once. A read error is possible here, since a much larger clone lies one base away. The V call is TRBV20-1, the J call TRBJ2-1; D not resolved. Looked up from germline, CDR1 is DFQATT and CDR2 is SNEGSKA (reference sequence). Trimming took 1 base from V and 6 from J, leaving 16 bases between them. The CDR3 has 15 amino acids. CDR3 protein: CSARGPATVGNEQFF. The CDR3 DNA reads TGCAGTGCTAGAGGACCCGCAACAGTGGGCAATGAGCAGTTCTTC.